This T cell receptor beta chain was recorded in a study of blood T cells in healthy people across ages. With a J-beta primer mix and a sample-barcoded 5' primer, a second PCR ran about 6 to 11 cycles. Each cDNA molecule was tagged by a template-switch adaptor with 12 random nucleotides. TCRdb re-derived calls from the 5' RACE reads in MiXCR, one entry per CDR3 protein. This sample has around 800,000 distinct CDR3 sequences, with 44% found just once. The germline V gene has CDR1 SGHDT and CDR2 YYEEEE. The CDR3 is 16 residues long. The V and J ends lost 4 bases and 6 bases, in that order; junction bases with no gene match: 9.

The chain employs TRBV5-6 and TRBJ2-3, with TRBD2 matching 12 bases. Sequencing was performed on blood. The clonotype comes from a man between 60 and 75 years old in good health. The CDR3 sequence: CASSNLPSGGADTQYF. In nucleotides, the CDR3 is TGTGCCAGCAGCAACCTCCCTAGCGGGGGGGCGGATACGCAGTATTTT.